The entry below describes one TCR beta chain. These data belong to a study of blood T cell repertoires in COVID-19. Only in-frame clones appear in the TCRdb table, and some are missing; sequencing was by immunoSEQ multiplex PCR. The repertoire holds around 320,000 clones, with roughly 85% as singletons. V was shortened by 5 bases and J by 10 bases, with 14 bases between the two germline ends. Germline V gene data show CDR1 as GTSNPN and CDR2 as SVGIG (reference sequence). This CDR3 contains 11 residues. The sequencing input was peripheral blood. The receptor was isolated from a human donor in a cohort sampled during active COVID-19. The chain has TRBV30 and TRBJ1-1, with a weak D call TRBD1 (6 bases). This chain's CDR3 is CAWLQGSGAFF. The CDR3, as DNA: TGTGCCTGGTTACAGGGAAGCGGAGCTTTCTTT.